This T cell receptor beta chain was sequenced during a study of control samples from healthy donors and cancer patients. This clone has just one count. Repertoires were generated with immunoSEQ multiplex PCR, while TCRdb's copy carries only in-frame clones and drops some. This sample has tens of thousands of clones, with roughly 86% found just once. Germline CDR1 is MNHNY and CDR2 is SVGAGI (reference sequence). V dropped 5 bases and J dropped 4 bases, with 9 bases sitting between them. This CDR3 has 13 residues. The rearrangement uses TRBV6-6 and TRBJ1-5; no clear D gene. Sequenced: blood. The sequence was obtained from a middle-aged man in good health. CDR3 in DNA: TGTGCCAGCAGTAACACGGGAAATCAGCCCCAGCATTTT. Protein product: CASSNTGNQPQHF.